The next 20 T cell receptor beta chains were all read from a single sample in a study of blood T cell repertoires in COVID-19. Using immunoSEQ multiplex PCR, the repertoire was profiled, and TCRdb retains in-frame clones only, with some absent. The data contain over 250,000 clones, roughly 88% of them singletons. The sample taken for sequencing was peripheral blood. The receptors derive from a woman in her seventies with COVID-19, enrolled during active disease.

The gene calls are TRBV6-2 or TRBV6-3 and TRBJ1-1, with D perhaps matching TRBD1 (5 bases). Trimming took 5 bases from V and 4 from J, leaving 11 bases between them. The CDR3 loop spans 13 amino acids. Germline loops: CDR1 MNHEY, CDR2 SVGEGT. Here the CDR3 DNA reads TGTGCCAGCAGTCGCTTGGACACCACTGAAGCTTTCTTT. The encoded protein is CASSRLDTTEAFF.

This clone was seen just once. The J gene is TRBJ1-1, the V gene TRBV18, with D hard to call. Trimming shortened V by 0 bases and J by 7 bases, and 9 bases separated the two germline ends. In germline, CDR1 is KGHSH, CDR2 LQKENI. The CDR3 totals 13 residues. The CDR3 DNA sequence: TGTGCCAGCTCACCACCAGACGGAGTTGAAGCTTTCTTT. Translating it yields CASSPPDGVEAFF.

The chain couples TRBV18 to TRBJ2-3; D is possibly TRBD1 (6 bases). Per the germline V gene, CDR1 is KGHSH and CDR2 is LQKENI. V lost 4 bases, J lost 2 bases, and 10 bases lay in between. CDR3 length: 14 residues. Here the CDR3 reads CASSQDRTTDTQYF. The CDR3 bases are TGTGCCAGCTCACAAGACAGGACCACAGATACGCAGTATTTT.

The chain employs TRBV7-3 and TRBJ2-1; 8 nucleotides line up with TRBD2. The germline V gene has CDR1 SGHTA and CDR2 FQGTGA. V gave up 5 bases and J gave up 4 bases; unmatched junction bases: 7. CDR3 length equals 15 residues. The DNA of the CDR3 is TGTGCCAGCAGCCCTCAATTAGCGGGATACAATGAGCAGTTCTTC. Protein sequence: CASSPQLAGYNEQFF.

The chain uses TRBV4-2 and TRBJ2-2; D is perhaps TRBD1 (6 bases). CDR1 LGHNA and CDR2 YNFKEQ come from the germline V gene. This CDR3 is built from 16 residues. Deletions cut 0 bases from V and 0 bases from J, with 8 bases between. CDR3 in DNA: TGTGCCAGCAGCCAAGACAGGGGATCGAACACCGGGGAGCTGTTTTTT. Protein sequence: CASSQDRGSNTGELFF.

This clone has just a few counts. The chain combines TRBV27 with TRBJ2-1; the match to TRBD2 covers 7 bases. Germline V gene lookup returns CDR1 MNHEY and CDR2 SMNVEV (reference sequence). The junction had 22 bases not matched to a gene; V was cut back by 3 bases and J by 5 bases. This CDR3 is 20 amino acids long. CDR3 DNA sequence: TGTGCCAGCAGTTTTACAGCTTTCTCTGGGACTACCGCCCTAGACAATGAGCAGTTCTTC. Amino acid sequence: CASSFTAFSGTTALDNEQFF.

V usage is TRBV5-4 and J usage is TRBJ1-6; D gene uncertain. Germline V gene sequence: CDR1 SGHNT, CDR2 YYREEE (reference sequence). CDR3 size: 16 residues. Trimming left V 3 bases short and J 4 bases short, with 14 bases between. DNA for the CDR3: TGTGCCAGCAGCTCCGAACCCAGGAATTATAATTCACCCCTCCACTTT. Translation gives CASSSEPRNYNSPLHF.

The chain uses TRBV28 and TRBJ1-5; TRBD1 might be the D (6 bases). Looked up from germline, CDR1 is MDHEN and CDR2 is SYDVKM. The CDR3 runs 12 residues. Trimming took off 7 bases at V and 7 bases at J, with 11 bases between the two ends. CDR3 residues: CASTYRDQPQHF. The CDR3 nucleotides read TGTGCCAGCACCTACAGGGACCAGCCCCAGCATTTT.

The V gene is TRBV18, the J gene TRBJ1-2, with D tentatively TRBD1 (6 bases). CDR3 length: 13 amino acids. From germline, CDR1 is KGHSH and CDR2 LQKENI. V lost 3 bases and J lost 7, with 12 bases in between. The CDR3 DNA sequence: TGTGCCAGCTCACCGGGGGCAGGGAGTGGCTACACCTTC. Amino acid sequence: CASSPGAGSGYTF. Full variable domain (missing parts from reference TRBV18 and TRBJ1-2): NAGVMQNPRHLVRRRGQEARLRCSPMKGHSHVYWYRQLPEEGLKFMVYLQKENIIDESGMPKERFSAEFPKEGPSILRIQQVVRGDSAAYFCASSPGAGSGYTFGSGTRLTVV.

The chain is built from TRBV19 and TRBJ1-4, with 8 bases identical to TRBD1. Germline CDR1 and CDR2: LNHDA and SQIVND (reference sequence). The length of the CDR3 is 14 residues. The trim removed 6 bases at V and 6 bases at J, leaving 6 bases unmatched. The DNA for the CDR3 is TGTGCCAGTAGCGGTATACAGGGGGATGAAAAACTGTTTTTT. Residues: CASSGIQGDEKLFF.

The V call is TRBV9, the J call TRBJ2-1; D might be TRBD2 (7 bases). V was clipped by 4 bases and J by 10 bases, with 24 bases between them. Germline V gene data show CDR1 as SGDLS and CDR2 as YYNGEE. The CDR3 loop spans 16 amino acids. CDR3 sequence (DNA): TGTGCCAGCAGCCAGCGGGACACAGACTGGGGATCGGAGCAGTTCTTC. Translated: CASSQRDTDWGSEQFF.

The V gene is TRBV4-2, the J gene TRBJ1-5; D may be TRBD1 (5 bases). The germline V gene has CDR1 LGHNA and CDR2 YNFKEQ. Trimming stripped 3 bases from V and 4 bases from J, with 16 bases between. This CDR3 has 16 amino acids. The CDR3 nucleotides are TGTGCCAGCAGCCACGGCAGGGCTGCGCCGAATCAGCCCCAGCATTTT. Its protein product is CASSHGRAAPNQPQHF.

In nucleotides, the CDR3 is TGTGCCAGTAGCCTAGCGGGAGCCTACGAGCAGTACTTC. Protein product: CASSLAGAYEQYF. This rearrangement joins TRBV19 to TRBJ2-7; TRBD2 agrees at 10 bases. Germline-derived CDR1 and CDR2 are LNHDA and SQIVND (reference sequence). The CDR3 is 13 amino acids. J lost 2 bases, V lost 6 bases, and 1 base had no gene match.

The V call is TRBV4-2, the J call TRBJ2-3; 7 nucleotides align to TRBD2. The V gene's germline CDR1 is LGHNA and CDR2 YNFKEQ. The length of the CDR3 is 20 residues. The ends lost 2 bases at V and 4 bases at J; junction bases unmatched: 21. CDR3 amino acids: CASSQLTSDSNLARSDTQYF. The CDR3 nucleotides read TGTGCCAGCAGCCAACTCACTAGCGACAGTAATCTAGCTCGTTCAGATACGCAGTATTTT.

V gene TRBV2 combines with J gene TRBJ1-5; D remains unclear. Germline assignment: CDR1 SNHLY and CDR2 FYNNEI. The length of the CDR3 is 12 residues. Trimming removed 4 bases at V and 5 bases at J, with 6 bases between. DNA of the CDR3: TGTGCCAGCAGTGGATCGGATCAGCCCCAGCATTTT. The encoded protein is CASSGSDQPQHF.

In the case of this clone: The identical CDR3 is also encoded by other nucleotide sequences in the sample. CDR3 sequence reads: CASSRDRQETQYF. The CDR3 nucleotides are TGCGCCAGCAGCCGGGACAGACAAGAGACCCAGTACTTC. The chain employs TRBV5-1 and TRBJ2-5; 7 bases agree with TRBD1. With 4 bases clipped from V and 2 bases from J, the junction kept 2 bases outside the gene matches. Per the germline V gene, CDR1 is SGHRS and CDR2 is YFSETQ. The CDR3 totals 13 residues. The variable domain in full, completed from reference TRBV5-1 and TRBJ2-5, reads KAGVTQTPRYLIKTRGQQVTLSCSPISGHRSVSWYQQTPGQGLQFLFEYFSETQRNKGNFPGRFSGRQFSNSRSEMNVSTLELGDSALYLCASSRDRQETQYFGPGTRLLVL.

The V and J genes are TRBV2 and TRBJ1-5, with D tentatively TRBD1 (5 bases). Trimming took 6 bases from V and 5 from J, leaving 17 bases between them. The V gene's germline CDR1 is SNHLY and CDR2 FYNNEI. This CDR3 has 15 residues. DNA for the CDR3: TGTGCCAGCAGCCTAGGGGCGGTGCACGATCAGCCCCAGCATTTT. This translates into CASSLGAVHDQPQHF. Supplemented by reference TRBV2 and TRBJ1-5, the full variable domain reads EPEVTQTPSHQVTQMGQEVILRCVPISNHLYFYWYRQILGQKVEFLVSFYNNEISEKSEIFDDQFSVERPDGSNFTLKIRSTKLEDSAMYFCASSLGAVHDQPQHFGDGTRLSIL.

As to this clone: Other nucleotide sequences from this sample produce the same CDR3. J is TRBJ2-5 and V is TRBV15; D gene uncertain. The germline CDR1 and CDR2 sequences are LNHNV and YYDKDF (reference sequence). Trimming left V 5 bases short and J 4 bases short, with 5 bases between. The CDR3 totals 11 residues. The CDR3 region has the DNA TGTGCCACCAGCCTGAGAGAGACCCAGTACTTC. The encoded protein is CATSLRETQYF.

CDR3 protein: CASSLAQGPDTQYF. Here the CDR3 DNA reads TGTGCCAGCAGTCTGGCTCAGGGTCCGGATACGCAGTATTTT. The gene calls are TRBV28 and TRBJ2-3; D possibly corresponds to TRBD1 (5 bases). The V gene's germline CDR1 is MDHEN and CDR2 SYDVKM. The CDR3 has 14 amino acids. Deletions cut 5 bases from V and 6 bases from J, with 15 bases between.

This chain joins TRBV5-4 and TRBJ1-1; 9 nucleotides line up with TRBD1. Per germline, CDR1 SGHNT and CDR2 YYREEE (reference sequence). The CDR3 loop spans 19 amino acids. The junction had 19 bases not matched to a gene; V was cut back by 5 bases and J by 2 bases. For the CDR3, the DNA is TGTGCCAGCAGTGTGGGTCCCCCCGGGACAGGGAGGGGAAACACTGAAGCTTTCTTT. This translates into CASSVGPPGTGRGNTEAFF.